The TCR beta chain under discussion was sequenced for a study of cytomegalovirus exposure and HLA in healthy donors. The length of the CDR3 is 15 residues. Per the germline V gene, CDR1 is SEHNR and CDR2 is FQNEAQ (reference sequence). The ends lost 1 base at V and 6 bases at J; junction bases unmatched: 5. As regards this clone: Its target is not known.

Some clones are missing from TCRdb's copy, which holds only in-frame ones; the method was immunoSEQ multiplex PCR. The repertoire holds some 260,000 clones, with 90% as singletons. Regarding the study as a whole: A classifier reportedly called cytomegalovirus status with high sensitivity and specificity.

This TCR came from a young woman in good health and CMV-seronegative. The V and J genes are TRBV7-9 and TRBJ1-5, with 8 bases that match TRBD1. Material: PBMCs. The CDR3 sequence: CASSLGTGGIQPQHF. CDR3 DNA sequence: TGTGCCAGCAGCTTAGGCACAGGGGGGATTCAGCCCCAGCATTTT.